This TCR beta chain derives from a study of identical twins. A universal primer site was added by template switching, and unique molecular identifiers were carried by the cDNA. TCRdb recomputed calls from the 5' RACE reads with MiXCR, one row per CDR3 protein. Of some 900,000 distinct CDR3 sequences detected, 9% to 15% appear once; the ten largest clones hold roughly 1.5%. Only a few counts were recorded for this clonotype. As yet, its antigen is unknown. CDR1 and CDR2 (germline): MGHRA, YSYEKL. V dropped 2 bases and J dropped 8 bases, with 13 bases sitting between them. This CDR3 spans 14 amino acids. Study-wide results and limits: The study drew conclusions from cross-sectional statistical analysis, not from following the same donors.

These data were likewise used in another study, on yellow fever vaccine responses in identical twins. As reported in that work: Reports say the vaccine T cell response in twins looked partly convergent and partly personalized.

The V gene is TRBV4-1, the J gene TRBJ2-1; D is perhaps TRBD1 (6 bases). The receptor comes from a woman aged 18 to 35 in good health. The sample taken for sequencing was PBMCs. The CDR3 region has the DNA TGCGCCAGCAGCCAATCTGGGGGCGGCGATGAGCAGTTCTTC. Translation gives CASSQSGGGDEQFF.